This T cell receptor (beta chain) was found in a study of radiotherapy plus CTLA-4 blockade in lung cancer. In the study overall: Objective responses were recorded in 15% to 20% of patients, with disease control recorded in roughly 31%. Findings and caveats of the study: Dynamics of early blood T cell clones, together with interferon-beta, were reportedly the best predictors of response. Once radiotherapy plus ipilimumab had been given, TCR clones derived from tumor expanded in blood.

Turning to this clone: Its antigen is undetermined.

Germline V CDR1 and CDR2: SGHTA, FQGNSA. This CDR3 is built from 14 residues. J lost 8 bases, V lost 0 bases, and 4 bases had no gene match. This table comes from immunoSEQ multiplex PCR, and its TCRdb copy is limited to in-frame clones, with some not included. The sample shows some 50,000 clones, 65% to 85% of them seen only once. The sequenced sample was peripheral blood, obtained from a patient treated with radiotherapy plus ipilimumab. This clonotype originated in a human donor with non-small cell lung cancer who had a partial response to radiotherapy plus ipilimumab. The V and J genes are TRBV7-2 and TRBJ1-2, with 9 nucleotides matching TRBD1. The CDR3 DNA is TGTGCCAGCAGCTTAGCCCTTGGACAGGGGGGCTACACCTTC. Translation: CASSLALGQGGYTF.